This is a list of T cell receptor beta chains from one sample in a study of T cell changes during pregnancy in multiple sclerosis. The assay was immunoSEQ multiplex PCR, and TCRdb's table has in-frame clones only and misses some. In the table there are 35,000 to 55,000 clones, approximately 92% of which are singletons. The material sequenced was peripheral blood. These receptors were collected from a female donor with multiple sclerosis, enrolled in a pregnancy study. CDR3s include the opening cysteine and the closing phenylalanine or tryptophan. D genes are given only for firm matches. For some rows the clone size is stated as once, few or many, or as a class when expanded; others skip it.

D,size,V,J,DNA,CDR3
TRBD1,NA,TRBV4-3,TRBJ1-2,TGCGCCAGCAGCCAGGGACGGACAGGACTCTATGGCTACACCTTC,CASSQGRTGLYGYTF
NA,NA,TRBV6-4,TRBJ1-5,TGTGCCAGCAGTGACTCGCCGAGCAATCAGCCCCAGCATTTT,CASSDSPSNQPQHF
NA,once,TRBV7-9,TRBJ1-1,TGTGCCACCCTTCATGAGGGACGAGTCACTGAAGCTTTCTTT,CATLHEGRVTEAFF
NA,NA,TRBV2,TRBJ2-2,TGTGCCAGCAGCGGAAAAACCGGGACATACAACACCGGGGAGCTGTTTTTT,CASSGKTGTYNTGELFF
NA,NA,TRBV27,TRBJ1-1,TGTGCCAGCAGGGGCGGGGAAACCAACACTGAAGCTTTCTTT,CASRGGETNTEAFF
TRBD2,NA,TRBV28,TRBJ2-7,TGTGCCAGCAAGGGACTAGCGTACGAGCAGTACTTC,CASKGLAYEQYF
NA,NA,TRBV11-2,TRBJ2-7,TGTGCCAGCAGCCTTGACAGAGCCTACGAGCAGTACTTC,CASSLDRAYEQYF
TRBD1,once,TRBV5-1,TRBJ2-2,TGCGCCAGCAGCTTGTGGGGGACAGACACCGGGGAGCTGTTTTTT,CASSLWGTDTGELFF
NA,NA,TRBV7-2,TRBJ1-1,TGTGCCAGCAGCTACAAACCCCTTGGAGCGGGCACTGAAGCTTTCTTT,CASSYKPLGAGTEAFF
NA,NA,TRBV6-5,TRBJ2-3,TGTGCCAGCAGCCCCGCGGTACTAACCACAGATACGCAGTATTTT,CASSPAVLTTDTQYF
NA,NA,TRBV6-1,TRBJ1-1,TGTGCCAGCATTACGACAGGGAACACTGAAGCTTTCTTT,CASITTGNTEAFF
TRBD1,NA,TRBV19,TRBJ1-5,TGTGCCAGTAGTCCCCTTAAACAGGGGAATCAGCCCCAGCATTTT,CASSPLKQGNQPQHF
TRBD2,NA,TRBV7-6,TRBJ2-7,TGTGCCAGCAGCTCAAGACTAGCGGGAGGACCCTACGAGCAGTACTTC,CASSSRLAGGPYEQYF
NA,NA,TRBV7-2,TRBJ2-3,TGTGCCAGCAGCTTAGCGACTAAATCAGATACGCAGTATTTT,CASSLATKSDTQYF
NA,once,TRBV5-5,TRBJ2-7,TGTGCCAGCAGCCTTACCGGGCCCTCCCACGAGCAGTACTTC,CASSLTGPSHEQYF
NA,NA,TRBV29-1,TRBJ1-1,TGCAGCGTAAAACCGGGGGGGCGAACTGAAGCTTTCTTT,CSVKPGGRTEAFF
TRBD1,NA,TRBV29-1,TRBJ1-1,TGCAGCGTCTCGTCAGGGGGGGCGGGCACTGAAGCTTTCTTT,CSVSSGGAGTEAFF
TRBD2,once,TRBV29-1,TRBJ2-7,TGCAGCGTGGTCATAGCGGGAGGGTCCTACGAGCAGTACTTC,CSVVIAGGSYEQYF
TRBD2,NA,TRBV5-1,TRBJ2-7,TGCGCCAGCAGCCGACTAGCGGAAAGCTACGAGCAGTACTTC,CASSRLAESYEQYF
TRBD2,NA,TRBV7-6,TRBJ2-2,TGTGCCAGCAGCATACTAGCGGAGTACACCGGGGAGCTGTTTTTT,CASSILAEYTGELFF
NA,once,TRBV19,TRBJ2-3,TGTGCCAGTAGTATTCTCGAGATTCCCGATACGCAGTATTTT,CASSILEIPDTQYF
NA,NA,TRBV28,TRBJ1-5,TGTGCCAGCAGTTTGGAACAGCCCAATCAGCCCCAGCATTTT,CASSLEQPNQPQHF
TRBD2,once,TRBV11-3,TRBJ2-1,TGTGCCAGCAGCTCCTGGGGCGGGAGCTCCTACAATGAGCAGTTCTTC,CASSSWGGSSYNEQFF
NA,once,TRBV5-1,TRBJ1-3,TGCGCCAGCAGCATCGGTCAGGGGACTGGTGCTGGAAACACCATATATTTT,CASSIGQGTGAGNTIYF
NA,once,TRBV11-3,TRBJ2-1,TGTGCCAGCAAACCAGGGAAGAGCTCCTACAATGAGCAGTTCTTC,CASKPGKSSYNEQFF
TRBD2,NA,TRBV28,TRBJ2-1,TGTGCCAGCAGTTTCGTGTTAGCGGGAGCTGAAAATGAGCAGTTCTTC,CASSFVLAGAENEQFF
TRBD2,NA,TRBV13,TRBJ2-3,TGTGCCAGCAGCTCCTTATCTAGCGGGAGGCTCTCAGATACGCAGTATTTT,CASSSLSSGRLSDTQYF
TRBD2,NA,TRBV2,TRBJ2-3,TGTGCCAGCAGACTAGCGGGAGGCGGAGATACGCAGTATTTT,CASRLAGGGDTQYF
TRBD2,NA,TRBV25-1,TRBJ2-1,TGTGCCAGCAGTGCTATAATCTCTAGCGGGAGTACACCCAATGAGCAGTTCTTC,CASSAIISSGSTPNEQFF
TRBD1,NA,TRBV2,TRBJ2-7,TGTGCCAGCAGTGCCTTGGGACAGAACTCCTACGAGCAGTACTTC,CASSALGQNSYEQYF
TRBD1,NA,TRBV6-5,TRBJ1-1,TGTGCCAGCAGTTACTCAGGGACAGGGGAAACTGAAGCTTTCTTT,CASSYSGTGETEAFF
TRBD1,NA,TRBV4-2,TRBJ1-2,TGTGCCAGCAGCCAACCGGGACAGGGTCTCGGCTACACCTTC,CASSQPGQGLGYTF
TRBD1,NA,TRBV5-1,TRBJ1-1,TGCGCCAGCAGCTCGACAGGGGGCGTTTACACTGAAGCTTTCTTT,CASSSTGGVYTEAFF
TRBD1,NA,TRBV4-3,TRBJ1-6,TGCGCCAGCAACCCCGGGACAGGGTCTCCCAATTCACCCCTCCACTTT,CASNPGTGSPNSPLHF
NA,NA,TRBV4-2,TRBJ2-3,TGTGCCAGCAGCCAAGATCACCCCGGGGGAGAGGCAGATACGCAGTATTTT,CASSQDHPGGEADTQYF
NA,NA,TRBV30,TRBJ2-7,TGTGCCTGGAGTGGGGGTGGGCAGCAGTACTTC,CAWSGGGQQYF
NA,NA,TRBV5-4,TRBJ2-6,TGTGCCAGCAGCCCAAGATCCGGGCCAGCCTTCTCTGGGGCCAACGTCCTGACTTTC,CASSPRSGPAFSGANVLTF